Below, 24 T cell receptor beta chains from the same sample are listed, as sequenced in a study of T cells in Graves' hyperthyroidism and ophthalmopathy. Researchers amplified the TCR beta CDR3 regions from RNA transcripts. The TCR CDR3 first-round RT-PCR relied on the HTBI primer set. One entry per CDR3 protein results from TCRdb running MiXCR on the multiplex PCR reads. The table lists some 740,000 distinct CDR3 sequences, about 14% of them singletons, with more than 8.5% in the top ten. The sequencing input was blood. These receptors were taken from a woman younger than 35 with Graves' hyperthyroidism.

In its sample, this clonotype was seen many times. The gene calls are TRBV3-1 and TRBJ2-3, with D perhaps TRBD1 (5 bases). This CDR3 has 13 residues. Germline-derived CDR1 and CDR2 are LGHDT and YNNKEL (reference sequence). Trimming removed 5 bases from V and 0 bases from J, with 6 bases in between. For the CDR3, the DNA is TGTGCCAGCAGCGGGGCTAGCACAGATACGCAGTATTTT. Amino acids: CASSGASTDTQYF.

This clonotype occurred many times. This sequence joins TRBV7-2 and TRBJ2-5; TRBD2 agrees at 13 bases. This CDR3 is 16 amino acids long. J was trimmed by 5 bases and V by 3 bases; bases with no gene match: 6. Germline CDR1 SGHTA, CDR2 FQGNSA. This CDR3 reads CASSFPGLAGHETQYF. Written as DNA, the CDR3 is TGTGCCAGCAGCTTTCCGGGACTAGCGGGACACGAGACCCAGTACTTC.

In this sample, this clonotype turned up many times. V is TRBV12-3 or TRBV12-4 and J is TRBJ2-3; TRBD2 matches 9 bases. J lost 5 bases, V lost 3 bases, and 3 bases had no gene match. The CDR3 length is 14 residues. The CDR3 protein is CASSLGTSLDTQYF. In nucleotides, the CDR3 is TGTGCCAGCAGTTTGGGGACTAGCTTAGATACGCAGTATTTT.

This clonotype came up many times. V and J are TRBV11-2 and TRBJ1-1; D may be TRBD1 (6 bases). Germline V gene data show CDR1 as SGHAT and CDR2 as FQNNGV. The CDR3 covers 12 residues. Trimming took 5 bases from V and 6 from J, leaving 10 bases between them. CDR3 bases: TGTGCCAGCAGCCGCGACAGGTCTGAAGCTTTCTTT. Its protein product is CASSRDRSEAFF.

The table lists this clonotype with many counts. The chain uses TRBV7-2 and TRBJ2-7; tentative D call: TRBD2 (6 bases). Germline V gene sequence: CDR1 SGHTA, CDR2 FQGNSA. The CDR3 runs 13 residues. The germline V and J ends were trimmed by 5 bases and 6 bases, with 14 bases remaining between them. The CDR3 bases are TGTGCCAGCAGCCCCAGTCGGCGGGGCGAGCAGTACTTC. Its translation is CASSPSRRGEQYF.

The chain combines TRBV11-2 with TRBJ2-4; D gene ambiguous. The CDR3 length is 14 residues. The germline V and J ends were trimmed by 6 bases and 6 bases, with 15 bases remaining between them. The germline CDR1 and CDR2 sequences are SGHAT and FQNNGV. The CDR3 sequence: CASSTPLVGNIQYF. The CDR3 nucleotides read TGTGCCAGCAGTACCCCCCTCGTCGGAAACATTCAGTACTTC.

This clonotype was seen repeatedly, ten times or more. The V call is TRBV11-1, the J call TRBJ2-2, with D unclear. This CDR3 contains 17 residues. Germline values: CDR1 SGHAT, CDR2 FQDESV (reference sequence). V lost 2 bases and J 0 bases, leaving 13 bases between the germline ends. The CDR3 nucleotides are TGTGCCAGCAGCTTATGGGTCGGGCATCCGAACACCGGGGAGCTGTTTTTT. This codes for CASSLWVGHPNTGELFF.

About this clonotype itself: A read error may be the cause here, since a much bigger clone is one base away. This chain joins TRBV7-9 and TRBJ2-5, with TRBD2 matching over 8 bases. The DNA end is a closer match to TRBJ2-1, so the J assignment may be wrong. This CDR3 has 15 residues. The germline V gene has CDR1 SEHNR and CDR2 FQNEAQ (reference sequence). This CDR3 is CASIRSGGRTETQFF. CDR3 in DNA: TGTGCCAGCATCAGAAGCGGCGGGAGGACGGAGACCCAGTTCTTC.

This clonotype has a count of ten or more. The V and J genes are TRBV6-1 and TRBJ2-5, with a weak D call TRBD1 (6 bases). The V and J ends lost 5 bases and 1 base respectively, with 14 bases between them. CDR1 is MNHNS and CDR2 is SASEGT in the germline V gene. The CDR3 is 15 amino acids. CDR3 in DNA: TGTGCCAGCAGTTTCGGACAGACAGTCCAAGAGACCCAGTACTTC. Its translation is CASSFGQTVQETQYF.

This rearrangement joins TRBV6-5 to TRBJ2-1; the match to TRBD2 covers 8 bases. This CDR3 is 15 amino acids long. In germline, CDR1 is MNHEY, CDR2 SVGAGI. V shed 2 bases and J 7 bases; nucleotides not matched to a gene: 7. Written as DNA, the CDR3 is TGTGCCAGCAGTTACCAAGCGGGAGTTCGGAATGAGCAGTTCTTC. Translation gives CASSYQAGVRNEQFF.

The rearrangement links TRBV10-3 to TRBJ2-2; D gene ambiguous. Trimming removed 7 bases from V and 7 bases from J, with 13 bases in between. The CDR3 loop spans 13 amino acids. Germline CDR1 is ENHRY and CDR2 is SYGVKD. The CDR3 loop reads CAITPQPDGELFF. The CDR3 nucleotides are TGTGCCATCACCCCCCAACCGGACGGGGAGCTGTTTTTT.

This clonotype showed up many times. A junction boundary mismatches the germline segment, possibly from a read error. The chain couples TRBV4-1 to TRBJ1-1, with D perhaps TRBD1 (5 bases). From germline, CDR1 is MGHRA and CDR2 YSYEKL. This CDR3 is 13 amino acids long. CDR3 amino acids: CASSPPGGTEAFF. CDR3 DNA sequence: TGTGCCAGCTCACCTCCGGGGGGCACTGAAGCTTTCTTT.

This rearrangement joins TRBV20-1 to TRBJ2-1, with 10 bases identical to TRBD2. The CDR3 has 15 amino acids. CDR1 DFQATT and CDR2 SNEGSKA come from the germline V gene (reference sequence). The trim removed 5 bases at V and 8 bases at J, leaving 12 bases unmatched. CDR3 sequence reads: CSAPRLAGVSDEQFF. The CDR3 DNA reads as TGCAGTGCTCCAAGGCTAGCGGGAGTATCTGATGAGCAGTTCTTC.

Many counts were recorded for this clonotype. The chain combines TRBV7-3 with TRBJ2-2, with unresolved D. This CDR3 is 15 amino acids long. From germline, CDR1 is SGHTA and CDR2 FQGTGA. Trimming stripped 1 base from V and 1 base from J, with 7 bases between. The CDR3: CASSLIGGNTGELFF. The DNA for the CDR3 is TGTGCCAGCAGCTTAATAGGCGGGAACACCGGGGAGCTGTTTTTT.

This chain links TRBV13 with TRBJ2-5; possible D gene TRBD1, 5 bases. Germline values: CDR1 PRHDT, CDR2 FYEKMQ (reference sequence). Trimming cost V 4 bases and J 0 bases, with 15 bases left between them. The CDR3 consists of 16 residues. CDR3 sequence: CASSSRQILYQETQYF. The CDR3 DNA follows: TGTGCCAGCAGCTCCCGACAGATACTATACCAAGAGACCCAGTACTTC.

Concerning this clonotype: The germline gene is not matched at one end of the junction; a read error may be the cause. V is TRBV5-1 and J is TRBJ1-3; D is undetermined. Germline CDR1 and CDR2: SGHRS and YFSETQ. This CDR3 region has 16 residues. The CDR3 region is CASSFVPEGSGNTIYF. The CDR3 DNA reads TGTGCCAGCAGCTTTGTTCCCGAAGGCTCTGGAAACACCATATATTTT.

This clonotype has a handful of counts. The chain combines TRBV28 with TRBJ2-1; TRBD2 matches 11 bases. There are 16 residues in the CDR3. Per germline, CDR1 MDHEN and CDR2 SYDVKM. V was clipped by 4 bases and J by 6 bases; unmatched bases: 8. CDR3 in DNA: TGTGCCAGCAGTTCCTGGACTAGCGGGCCCTCCAATGAGCAGTTCTTC. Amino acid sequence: CASSSWTSGPSNEQFF.

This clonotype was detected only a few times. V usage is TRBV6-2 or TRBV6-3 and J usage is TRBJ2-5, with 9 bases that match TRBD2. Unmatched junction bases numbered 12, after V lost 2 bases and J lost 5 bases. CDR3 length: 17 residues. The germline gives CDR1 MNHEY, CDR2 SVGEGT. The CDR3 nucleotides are TGTGCCAGCAGTTACGGTTCCCTGCGGGAGGGTGGGGAGACCCAGTACTTC. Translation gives CASSYGSLREGGETQYF.

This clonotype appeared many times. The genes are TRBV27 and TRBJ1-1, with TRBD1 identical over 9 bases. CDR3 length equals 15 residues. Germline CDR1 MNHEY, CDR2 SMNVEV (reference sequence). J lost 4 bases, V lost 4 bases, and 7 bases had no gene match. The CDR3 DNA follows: TGTGCCAGCAGTTCCGGGACAGGGAGAGGCACTGAAGCTTTCTTT. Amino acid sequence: CASSSGTGRGTEAFF.

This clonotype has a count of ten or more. This CDR3 reads CASSFATQETQYF. CDR3 nucleotides: TGTGCCAGCAGTTTTGCCACACAAGAGACCCAGTACTTC. The J gene is TRBJ2-5, the V gene TRBV27, with D uncertain. The CDR3 runs to 13 residues. Trimming took 3 bases from V and 2 from J, leaving 7 bases between them. Looked up from germline, CDR1 is MNHEY and CDR2 is SMNVEV (reference sequence).

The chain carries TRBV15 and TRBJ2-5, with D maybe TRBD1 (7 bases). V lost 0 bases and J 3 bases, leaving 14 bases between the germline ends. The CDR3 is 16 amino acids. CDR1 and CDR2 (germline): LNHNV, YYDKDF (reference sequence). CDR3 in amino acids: CATSRDWTGGEETQYF. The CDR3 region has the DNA TGTGCCACCAGCAGAGATTGGACAGGAGGGGAAGAGACCCAGTACTTC.

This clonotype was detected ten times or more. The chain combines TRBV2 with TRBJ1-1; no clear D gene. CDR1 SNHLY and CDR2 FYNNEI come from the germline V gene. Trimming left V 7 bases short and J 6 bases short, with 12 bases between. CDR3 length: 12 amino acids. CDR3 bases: TGTGCCAGCACACTTTTAATCCCTGAAGCTTTCTTT. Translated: CASTLLIPEAFF.

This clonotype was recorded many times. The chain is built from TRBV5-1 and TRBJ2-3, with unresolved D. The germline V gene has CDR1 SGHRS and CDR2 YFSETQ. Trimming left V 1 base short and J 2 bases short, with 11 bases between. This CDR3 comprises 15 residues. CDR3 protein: CASSLSTFATDTQYF. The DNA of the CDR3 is TGCGCCAGCAGCTTGTCAACCTTCGCCACAGATACGCAGTATTTT.

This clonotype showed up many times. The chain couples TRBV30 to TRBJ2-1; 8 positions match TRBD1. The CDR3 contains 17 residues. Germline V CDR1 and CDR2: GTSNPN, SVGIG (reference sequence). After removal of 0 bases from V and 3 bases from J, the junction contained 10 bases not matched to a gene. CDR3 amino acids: CAWSVPPSGGGYNEQFF. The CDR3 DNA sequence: TGTGCCTGGAGTGTTCCGCCTTCAGGGGGCGGCTACAATGAGCAGTTCTTC.